The following is a T cell receptor beta chain sequence with its context. Its matching antigen is unknown. This sample stems from a study of monozygotic twins with inflammatory bowel disease. Study results and caveats: Added variability in patient repertoires may stem from differing immunosuppressive treatments.

Germline V gene data show CDR1 as MNHNY and CDR2 as SVGAGI (reference sequence). There are 13 residues in the CDR3. The total RNA came straight from whole blood, and T cells were not sorted beforehand. Starting material for each TCR library was about 3,500 ng of total RNA. TCRdb re-called the 5' RACE reads and shows each CDR3 protein once, DNA omitted. The sample totals around 220,000 distinct CDR3 sequences; its top ten clones hold 7.7%. V is TRBV6-6 and J is TRBJ1-5; the TCRdb D gene call, TRBD1, has no DNA to confirm it. This sequence originates from a human donor with ulcerative colitis or Crohn's disease, or a healthy co-twin of an affected twin (not recorded which). The sequenced material came from blood. This CDR3 reads CASSYGNWGAQHF.